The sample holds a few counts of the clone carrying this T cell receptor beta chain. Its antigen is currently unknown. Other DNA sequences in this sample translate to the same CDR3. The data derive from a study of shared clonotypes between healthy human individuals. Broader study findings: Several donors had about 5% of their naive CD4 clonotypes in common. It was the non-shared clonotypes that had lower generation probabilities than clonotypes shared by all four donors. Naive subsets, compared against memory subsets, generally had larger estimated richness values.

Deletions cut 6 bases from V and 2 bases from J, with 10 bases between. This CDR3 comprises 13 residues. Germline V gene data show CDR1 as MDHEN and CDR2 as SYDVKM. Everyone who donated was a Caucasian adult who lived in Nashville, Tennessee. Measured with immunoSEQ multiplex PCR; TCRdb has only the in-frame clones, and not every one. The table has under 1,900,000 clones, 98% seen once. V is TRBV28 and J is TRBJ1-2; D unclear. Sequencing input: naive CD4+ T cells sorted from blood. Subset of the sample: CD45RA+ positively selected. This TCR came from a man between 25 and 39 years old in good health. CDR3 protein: CASSLRANYGYTF. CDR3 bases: TGTGCCAGCAGCCTCCGGGCAAACTATGGCTACACCTTC.